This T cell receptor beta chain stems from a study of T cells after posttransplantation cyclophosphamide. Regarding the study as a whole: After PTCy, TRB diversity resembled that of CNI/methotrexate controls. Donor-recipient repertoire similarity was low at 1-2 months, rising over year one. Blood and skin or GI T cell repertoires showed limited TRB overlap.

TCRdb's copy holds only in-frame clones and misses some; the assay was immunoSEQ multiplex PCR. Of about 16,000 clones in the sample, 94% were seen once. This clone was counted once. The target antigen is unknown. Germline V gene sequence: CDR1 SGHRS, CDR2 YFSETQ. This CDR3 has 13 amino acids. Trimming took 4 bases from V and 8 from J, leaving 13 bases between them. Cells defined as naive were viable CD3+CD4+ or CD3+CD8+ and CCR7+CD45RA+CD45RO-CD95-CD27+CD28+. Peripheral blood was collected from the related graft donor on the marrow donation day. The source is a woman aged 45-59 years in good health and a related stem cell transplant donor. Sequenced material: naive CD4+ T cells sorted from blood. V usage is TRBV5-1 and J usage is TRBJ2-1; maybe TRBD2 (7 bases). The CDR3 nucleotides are TGCGCCAGCAGCCGCGTAGGGGGGGATGAGCAGTTCTTC. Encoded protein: CASSRVGGDEQFF.